A selection of T cell receptor beta chains follows, all from one sample in a study of blood T cell repertoires in COVID-19. Libraries were prepared by immunoSEQ multiplex PCR; TCRdb keeps only in-frame clonotypes and omits some of them. The sample holds roughly 60,000 clones, roughly 92% seen once. The sample was peripheral blood. These receptors originate from a human donor in a cohort sampled during active COVID-19. The CDR3 runs from the conserved cysteine through the conserved F or W. D genes are given only for firm matches. Clone size appears in some rows only: once, few, many, or a class for an expanded clone.

D,V,J,size,DNA,CDR3
NA,TRBV5-1,TRBJ2-5,NA,TGCGCCAGCAGCTTGGATCGGGGTGAAGAGACCCAGTACTTC,CASSLDRGEETQYF
NA,TRBV19,TRBJ1-1,NA,TGTGCCAGTAGTTACCAGGGCGGAACTGAAGCTTTCTTT,CASSYQGGTEAFF
NA,TRBV3-1/TRBV3-2,TRBJ1-5,NA,TGTGCCAGCAGCCAAGGGAGGGATCAGCCCCAGCATTTT,CASSQGRDQPQHF
NA,TRBV25-1,TRBJ2-7,NA,TGTGCCAGCAGTGAAGGGGCTTACTACGAGCAGTACTTC,CASSEGAYYEQYF
TRBD2,TRBV19,TRBJ2-5,once,TGTGCCACTAGCGGGGGGGCCCGAGAGACCCAGTACTTC,CATSGGARETQYF
NA,TRBV7-7,TRBJ2-1,few,TGTGCTAGCAGCACGGGACGGGGGAGTATCAATGAGCAGTTCTTC,CASSTGRGSINEQFF
NA,TRBV19,TRBJ1-5,NA,TGTGCCAGTCGTGGACTAGTATACGAGCGAGAAAATCAGCCCCAGCATTTT,CASRGLVYERENQPQHF
NA,TRBV10-1,TRBJ2-4,NA,TGCGCCAGCAGTGAGTCGAGGACGCTCTCGACGCGGGTGCTGGAGGGGGGGAGCAGAGACATTCAGTACTTC,CASSESRTLSTRVLEGGSRDIQYF
NA,TRBV5-8,TRBJ1-6,NA,TGTGCCAGCAGCTTACGGGATAATTCACCCCTCCACTTT,CASSLRDNSPLHF
TRBD1,TRBV27,TRBJ2-7,NA,TGTGCCAGCAGTTTATCGACAGGGGGCTACGAGCAGTACTTC,CASSLSTGGYEQYF
NA,TRBV9,TRBJ1-1,NA,TGTGCCAGCAGCCCAGGGCCGAACACTGAAGCTTTCTTT,CASSPGPNTEAFF
NA,TRBV4-2,TRBJ2-7,few,TGTGCCAGCAGCCAGGACATCAGGGGTAGGCAGTACTTC,CASSQDIRGRQYF
NA,TRBV19,TRBJ1-3,NA,TGTGCCAGTAGTGCACAGGGTCGCGGAAACACCATATATTTT,CASSAQGRGNTIYF
TRBD2,TRBV7-2,TRBJ2-7,NA,TGTGCCAGCAGCTTCCAACGGGGCGGGAGCAACGAGCAGTACTTC,CASSFQRGGSNEQYF
NA,TRBV7-3,TRBJ2-5,NA,TGTGCCAGCACTTGTATCCAGGACCAAGAGACCCAGTACTTC,CASTCIQDQETQYF
TRBD1,TRBV29-1,TRBJ1-2,NA,TGCAGCGTTGACACAGGGGTAGGGAGCTACACCTTC,CSVDTGVGSYTF
NA,TRBV5-1,TRBJ2-5,NA,TGCGCCAGCAGCCTGATCCTTTCGGCGGGAGAGACCCAGTACTTC,CASSLILSAGETQYF
NA,TRBV11-3,TRBJ2-1,NA,TGTGCCAGCAGCTTAGAGGCGGCTACGATCAGCGAGCAGTTCTTC,CASSLEAATISEQFF
NA,TRBV3-1/TRBV3-2,TRBJ2-1,NA,TGTGCCAGCAGCCAAGAGGACTACATCAATGAGCAGTTCTTC,CASSQEDYINEQFF
NA,TRBV15,TRBJ2-2,NA,TGTGCCACCAGCAAGAGGACAGAGAACACCGGGGAGCTGTTTTTT,CATSKRTENTGELFF
NA,TRBV7-9,TRBJ1-2,once,TGTGCCAGCAGCTTAGGCAGGGCGGGCTACACCTTC,CASSLGRAGYTF
TRBD2,TRBV5-6,TRBJ2-7,NA,TGTGCCAGCAGCTTGTATAGTGGGGGGGACTACTACGAGCAGTACTTC,CASSLYSGGDYYEQYF
TRBD1,TRBV6-5,TRBJ1-2,NA,TGTGCCAGCCGACCCACAGGGGGACTTAACTATGGCTACACCTTC,CASRPTGGLNYGYTF
NA,TRBV7-3,TRBJ2-7,NA,TGTGCCAGCAGCTTAATCCGAGCAGGGGGGCCCTACGAGCAGTACTTC,CASSLIRAGGPYEQYF
NA,TRBV6-6,TRBJ2-5,NA,TGTGCCAGCAGTCCCCAGGAGACCCAGTACTTC,CASSPQETQYF
NA,TRBV6-5,TRBJ1-2,NA,TGTGCCAGCAGTTACTCGCAGGGAACTGGCTACACCTTC,CASSYSQGTGYTF
NA,TRBV5-1,TRBJ1-2,NA,TGCGCCAGCAGCCCCGGACAGAGCAACTATGGCTACACCTTC,CASSPGQSNYGYTF
TRBD2,TRBV18,TRBJ2-7,NA,TGTGCCAGCTCACCACTGGGGGGGACCCTCGACGAGCAGTACTTC,CASSPLGGTLDEQYF
NA,TRBV19,TRBJ1-3,NA,TGTGCCAGTAGTACAGGGTTCGGAAACACCATATATTTT,CASSTGFGNTIYF
TRBD1,TRBV2,TRBJ1-5,few,TGTGCCAGCACGGGAGGGACAGGGGGCGTTCAGCCCCAGCATTTT,CASTGGTGGVQPQHF
TRBD1,TRBV27,TRBJ2-5,once,TGTGCCAGCAGTTTACCGACAGGGGGCGGTGAGACCCAGTACTTC,CASSLPTGGGETQYF
TRBD2,TRBV7-2,TRBJ2-1,NA,TGTGCCAGCAGCCTGGGACTAGGGTACAATGAGCAGTTCTTC,CASSLGLGYNEQFF
NA,TRBV5-1,TRBJ2-5,NA,TGCGCCAGCAGCTTCTCCTTCCAAGAGACCCAGTACTTC,CASSFSFQETQYF
NA,TRBV3-1/TRBV3-2,TRBJ2-1,NA,TGTGCCAGCAGCCTAGGGCCGGGAGTATACAATGAGCAGTTCTTC,CASSLGPGVYNEQFF
TRBD1,TRBV28,TRBJ1-6,NA,TGTGCCAGCAGTTTAAGGGGGGACAGGGGGAATTCACCCCTCCACTTT,CASSLRGDRGNSPLHF
NA,TRBV2,TRBJ1-5,NA,TGTGCCAGCAGTGGGGGAGTACTCAATCAGCCCCAGCATTTT,CASSGGVLNQPQHF
NA,TRBV18,TRBJ2-2,NA,TGTGCCAGCTTCCTTTATCAGGGGAACACCGGGGAGCTGTTTTTT,CASFLYQGNTGELFF
TRBD1,TRBV5-1,TRBJ2-7,NA,TGCGCCAGCAGCTTAGGGACAGGACCCGAAGAGCAGTACTTC,CASSLGTGPEEQYF
NA,TRBV6-1,TRBJ1-1,NA,TGTGCCAGCAGTGAAGTGGAGACAGGAGCACCCTCTAAGAACACTGAAGCTTTCTTT,CASSEVETGAPSKNTEAFF
NA,TRBV5-6,TRBJ1-6,NA,TGTGCCAGCAGCTGGCACCCAGGGGAGACCTATAATTCACCCCTCCACTTT,CASSWHPGETYNSPLHF
NA,TRBV11-3,TRBJ2-1,NA,TGTGCCAGCAGCCCGCGAAGGGGGGGCGAGCAGTTCTTC,CASSPRRGGEQFF
NA,TRBV2,TRBJ1-2,NA,TGTGCCAGCAGTGATCGGCGGCCCCTTGATGGCTACACCTTC,CASSDRRPLDGYTF
TRBD2,TRBV3-1/TRBV3-2,TRBJ2-3,NA,TGTGCCAGCAGCCAAGATTGGAGCGGGGGTAAAACGCAGTATTTT,CASSQDWSGGKTQYF
TRBD1,TRBV7-9,TRBJ2-5,once,TGTGCCAGCAGGTTGACAGGGGGCCCATCAAAAGAGACCCAGTACTTC,CASRLTGGPSKETQYF
NA,TRBV7-2,TRBJ1-4,NA,TGTGCCAGCAGGAAACAGGGAATTAATGAAAAACTGTTTTTT,CASRKQGINEKLFF
NA,TRBV5-6,TRBJ1-6,NA,TGTGCCAGCAGACCCCGGGACATTGAGGGTTCACCCCTCCACTTT,CASRPRDIEGSPLHF